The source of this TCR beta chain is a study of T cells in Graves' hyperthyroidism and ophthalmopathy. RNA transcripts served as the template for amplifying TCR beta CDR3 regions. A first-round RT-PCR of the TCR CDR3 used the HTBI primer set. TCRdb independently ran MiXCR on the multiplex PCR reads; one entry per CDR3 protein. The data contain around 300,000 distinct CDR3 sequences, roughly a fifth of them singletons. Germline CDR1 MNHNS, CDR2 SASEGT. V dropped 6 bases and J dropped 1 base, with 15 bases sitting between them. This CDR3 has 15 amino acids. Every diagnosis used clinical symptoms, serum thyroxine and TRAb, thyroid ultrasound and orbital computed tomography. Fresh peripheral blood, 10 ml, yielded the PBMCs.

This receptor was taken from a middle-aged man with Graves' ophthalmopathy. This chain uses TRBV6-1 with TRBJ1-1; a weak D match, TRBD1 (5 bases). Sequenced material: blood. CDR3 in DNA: TGTGCCAGCAGCGACGTCGGGGGAGGGAACACTGAAGCTTTCTTT. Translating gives CASSDVGGGNTEAFF.